In this sample, the clone carrying this T cell receptor beta chain turned up many times. Its antigen remains unidentified. V was clipped by 1 base and J by 1 base, with 6 bases between them. CDR3 length: 14 amino acids. From germline, CDR1 is MNHEY and CDR2 SVGAGI. The data derive from a study of T cells in Graves' hyperthyroidism and ophthalmopathy. The study's findings and limits: A 13 V-J signature model discriminated ophthalmopathy versus stable hyperthyroidism.

Researchers took RNA transcripts and amplified the TCR beta CDR3 regions from them. The HTBI set primed first-round TCR CDR3 RT-PCR. TCRdb used MiXCR to reprocess the multiplex PCR reads, holding one entry per CDR3 protein. Of hundreds of thousands of distinct CDR3 sequences listed, 14% to 15% were seen once; the top ten hold less than 15%. This clonotype originated in a man aged 18 to 35 with Graves' ophthalmopathy. The sample comprised blood. The chain couples TRBV6-5 to TRBJ2-3; D call uncertain. CDR3 sequence (DNA): TGTGCCAGCAGTTACTGGTCCGGCACAGATACGCAGTATTTT. Amino acid sequence: CASSYWSGTDTQYF.